Below, 21 T cell receptor beta chains from the same sample are listed, as sequenced in a study of long-term antiretroviral therapy in people with HIV. This was the immunoSEQ v3.0 assay at survey level. Profiled with immunoSEQ multiplex PCR; TCRdb holds only in-frame clones, not every one. The profile covers 35,000 to 50,000 clones, with roughly nine tenths appearing a single time and about 5% taken by the ten largest. Sequencing used unsorted PBMCs, obtained 0.1 years before starting antiretroviral therapy. Every receptor here comes from a woman between 50 and 59 years old with HIV.

The chain has TRBV29-1 and TRBJ1-3; 7 bases are shared with TRBD1. Trimming at V came to 7 bases and at J to 0 bases, leaving 3 bases not matched to a gene. Germline V lookup: CDR1 SQVTM, CDR2 ANQGSEA. The CDR3 runs to 13 residues. CDR3: CSGGQDSGNTIYF. The CDR3 region has the DNA TGCAGCGGCGGACAGGACTCTGGAAACACCATATATTTT. The variable domain in full, with the rest retrieved from reference TRBV29-1 and TRBJ1-3, is SAVISQKPSRDICQRGTSLTIQCQVDSQVTMMFWYRQQPGQSLTLIATANQGSEATYESGFVIDKFPISRPNLTFSTLTVSNMSPEDSSIYLCSGGQDSGNTIYFGEGSWLTVV.

This chain uses TRBV7-3 with TRBJ2-5, with D tentatively TRBD2 (7 bases). The CDR3 sequence is 13 residues long. Trimming removed 5 bases at V and 2 bases at J, with 9 bases between. Germline CDR1 and CDR2: SGHTA and FQGTGA. CDR3 DNA: TGTGCCAGCAGCCGGGGGGCTCAAGAGACCCAGTACTTC. Protein: CASSRGAQETQYF.

The gene calls are TRBV6-1 and TRBJ2-7; either TRBD1 or TRBD2 may supply D (5 bases each). Germline V CDR1 and CDR2: MNHNS, SASEGT. Trimming shortened V by 1 base and J by 8 bases, and 15 bases separated the two germline ends. This CDR3 is 14 amino acids long. The CDR3 sequence: CASSEVGPLRKQYF. DNA for the CDR3: TGTGCCAGCAGTGAAGTGGGACCGCTCAGAAAGCAGTACTTC.

The chain combines TRBV9 with TRBJ2-1, with a possible D match to TRBD1 (6 bases). The CDR3 extends over 16 amino acids. Germline CDR1 and CDR2: SGDLS and YYNGEE. Trimming cost V 4 bases and J 0 bases, with 14 bases left between them. The CDR3 DNA is TGTGCCAGCAGCATCGCCCGACAGGACTCCTACAATGAGCAGTTCTTC. It encodes CASSIARQDSYNEQFF.

The chain carries TRBV6-5 and TRBJ2-3; D is unclear. The length of the CDR3 is 13 residues. The V and J ends lost 5 bases and 0 bases respectively, with 6 bases between them. Per germline, CDR1 MNHEY and CDR2 SVGAGI. CDR3 DNA sequence: TGTGCCAGCAGTCGTGACAGCACAGATACGCAGTATTTT. This translates into CASSRDSTDTQYF.

The chain uses TRBV4-3 and TRBJ2-3; D perhaps matches TRBD2 (6 bases). V was trimmed by 8 bases and J by 6 bases, leaving 15 bases between them. From germline, CDR1 is LGHNA and CDR2 YSLEER. The CDR3 is made up of 13 amino acids. The CDR3 coding sequence is TGCGCCAGCCGTAGTAGCGGAGCCGATACGCAGTATTTT. Its protein is CASRSSGADTQYF.

In nucleotides, the CDR3 is TGTGCCAGCAGGGACCCCCTTCGGGGCCGGACGGGCACTGAAGCTTTCTTT. Translated: CASRDPLRGRTGTEAFF. This chain links TRBV7-2 with TRBJ1-1, with D possibly being TRBD1 (5 bases). The CDR3 loop spans 17 amino acids. V lost 6 bases to trimming and J lost 4 bases, with 24 bases between them. The germline V gene has CDR1 SGHTA and CDR2 FQGNSA.

This chain uses TRBV9 with TRBJ1-6; 7 bases agree with TRBD1. V trimming: 3 bases; J trimming: 7 bases; junction bases outside the gene matches: 13. The germline gives CDR1 SGDLS, CDR2 YYNGEE. The CDR3 contains 17 residues. The CDR3 loop reads CASSAWGQPVWNSPLHF. CDR3 sequence (DNA): TGTGCCAGCAGCGCATGGGGACAGCCCGTGTGGAATTCACCCCTCCACTTT. Full variable domain (missing parts from reference TRBV9 and TRBJ1-6): DSGVTQTPKHLITATGQRVTLRCSPRSGDLSVYWYQQSLDQGLQFLIQYYNGEERAKGNILERFSAQQFPDLHSELNLSSLELGDSALYFCASSAWGQPVWNSPLHFGNGTRLTVT.

The CDR3 nucleotides read TGTGCCAGCAGCTTCACAGGGGGCGTAGGCTCTGGAAACACCATATATTTT. Amino acids: CASSFTGGVGSGNTIYF. The chain joins TRBV7-9 to TRBJ1-3, with TRBD1 identical over 9 bases. The CDR3 is 17 amino acids. The germline gives CDR1 SEHNR, CDR2 FQNEAQ (reference sequence). The V and J ends lost 3 bases and 0 bases, in that order; junction bases with no gene match: 6.

This clone has more than one count but fewer than ten. The rearrangement links TRBV5-1 to TRBJ1-6; 8 bases agree with TRBD1. Germline CDR1 and CDR2: SGHRS and YFSETQ. The CDR3 totals 14 residues. Trimming removed 4 bases from V and 9 bases from J; junction bases left unmatched: 6. This CDR3 reads CASSAGQGSSPLHF. CDR3 DNA: TGCGCCAGCAGCGCCGGACAGGGTTCTTCACCCCTCCACTTT.

V and J are TRBV6-1 and TRBJ2-7; TRBD1 aligns across 10 bases. The CDR3 totals 14 residues. V shed 3 bases and J 4 bases; nucleotides not matched to a gene: 3. Per germline, CDR1 MNHNS and CDR2 SASEGT. The CDR3 protein is CASSESGQGYEQYF. The CDR3 coding sequence is TGTGCCAGCAGTGAGTCGGGACAGGGGTACGAGCAGTACTTC.

The chain joins TRBV19 to TRBJ1-3; 7 bases fit TRBD1. Germline CDR1 and CDR2: LNHDA and SQIVND (reference sequence). Trimming cost V 7 bases and J 3 bases; bases outside gene matches: 6. There are 14 residues in the CDR3. The DNA for the CDR3 is TGTGCCAGTACCAGGACAGGCGATGGAAACACCATATATTTT. Translated: CASTRTGDGNTIYF. The variable domain in full, with the rest retrieved from reference TRBV19 and TRBJ1-3, is DGGITQSPKYLFRKEGQNVTLSCEQNLNHDAMYWYRQDPGQGLRLIYYSQIVNDFQKGDIAEGYSVSREKKESFPLTVTSAQKNPTAFYLCASTRTGDGNTIYFGEGSWLTVV.

The sample holds one count of this clone. This sequence joins TRBV19 and TRBJ1-1; 7 bases are shared with TRBD1. The V and J ends lost 6 bases and 5 bases, in that order; junction bases with no gene match: 9. The CDR3 is made up of 14 amino acids. The V gene's germline CDR1 is LNHDA and CDR2 SQIVND (reference sequence). This chain's CDR3 is CASSRTGARTEAFF. CDR3 in DNA: TGTGCCAGTAGCAGAACAGGGGCGCGAACTGAAGCTTTCTTT.

The chain recombines TRBV15 with TRBJ2-3; tentatively, D is TRBD1 (5 bases). Per the germline V gene, CDR1 is LNHNV and CDR2 is YYDKDF (reference sequence). Trimming left V 1 base short and J 0 bases short, with 14 bases between. The CDR3 has 17 amino acids. CDR3 protein: CATSRGKGYTSTDTQYF. Written as DNA, the CDR3 is TGTGCCACCAGCAGAGGAAAGGGGTATACTAGCACAGATACGCAGTATTTT.

This clone appeared a single time. The V and J genes are TRBV6-1 and TRBJ1-1; D remains ambiguous. Trimming took 2 bases from V and 5 from J, leaving 12 bases between them. Per germline, CDR1 MNHNS and CDR2 SASEGT. CDR3 length: 14 residues. CDR3 amino acids: CASSEQGLQTEAFF. The CDR3 region has the DNA TGTGCCAGCAGTGAACAAGGCCTTCAGACTGAAGCTTTCTTT.

CDR3 coding DNA: TGTGCCAGCTCACTATGGCAGGGGGGCTACAATGAGCAGTTCTTC. Protein sequence: CASSLWQGGYNEQFF. J is TRBJ2-1 and V is TRBV18, with D perhaps matching TRBD1 (7 bases). The CDR3 contains 15 residues. Germline V gives CDR1 KGHSH, CDR2 LQKENI. Trimming took 4 bases from V and 3 from J, leaving 13 bases between them.

The gene calls are TRBV4-1 and TRBJ1-2, with D perhaps matching TRBD1 (6 bases). With 1 base removed from V and 8 bases from J, the gap between germline ends came to 20 bases. Germline-derived CDR1 and CDR2 are MGHRA and YSYEKL. There are 16 residues in the CDR3. For the CDR3, the DNA is TGCGCCAGCAGCCAAGCACCGGTAGGGGGTACCCCGGGCTACACCTTC. Its translation: CASSQAPVGGTPGYTF.

V usage is TRBV6-5 and J usage is TRBJ1-6; D not resolved. Germline V gene data show CDR1 as MNHEY and CDR2 as SVGAGI. The CDR3 loop spans 15 amino acids. V gave up 0 bases and J gave up 7 bases, with 10 bases separating them. This chain's CDR3 is CASSYSHRANSPLHF. For the CDR3, the DNA is TGTGCCAGCAGTTACTCGCATAGGGCCAATTCACCCCTCCACTTT.

This chain joins TRBV2 and TRBJ2-3; maybe TRBD1 (5 bases). Trimming pared 6 bases from V and 4 bases from J, leaving 17 bases between. Germline assignment: CDR1 SNHLY and CDR2 FYNNEI. This CDR3 is built from 15 residues. The DNA for the CDR3 is TGTGCCAGCAGCCCGGACGGCCTAGGGGCAGATACGCAGTATTTT. Protein sequence: CASSPDGLGADTQYF.

In its sample, this clone was seen a few times. The rearrangement links TRBV4-3 to TRBJ1-3; D call uncertain. Germline assignment: CDR1 LGHNA and CDR2 YSLEER. V was trimmed by 0 bases and J by 4 bases, leaving 10 bases between them. This CDR3 has 15 amino acids. The CDR3 loop is CASSQDRGNGNTIYF. The CDR3 DNA is TGCGCCAGCAGCCAAGATCGAGGGAACGGAAACACCATATATTTT.

In this sample, this clone turned up a few times. This chain links TRBV6-6 with TRBJ1-2; tentative D call: TRBD1 (6 bases). CDR3 size: 13 residues. The V end was cut by 5 bases, the J end by 8 bases, with 15 bases between. Germline V gives CDR1 MNHNY, CDR2 SVGAGI (reference sequence). CDR3 DNA sequence: TGTGCCAGCAGTATGGACAGCCTGGTAGGCTACACCTTC. As protein: CASSMDSLVGYTF.